These T cell receptor beta chains were read from a single sample in a study of control samples from healthy donors and cancer patients. Only in-frame clones appear in the TCRdb table, and some are missing; sequencing was by immunoSEQ multiplex PCR. The profile shows about 140,000 clones, roughly nine tenths of them singletons. Sequenced sample: blood. These TCRs come from a woman aged 25 to 39 in good health. CDR3s include the opening cysteine and the closing phenylalanine or tryptophan. Each record gives: J gene, clone size, V gene, D gene, CDR3 protein, CDR3 DNA. The D gene is left open where the match is weak. Clone sizes are given selectively: once, few, many, or a class where the clone is expanded.

j_gene: TRBJ1-3; abundance: NA; v_gene: TRBV9; d_gene: TRBD1; CDR3aa: CASSVGTVAGNTIYF; CDR3nt: TGTGCCAGCAGCGTCGGGACAGTCGCTGGAAACACCATATATTTT
j_gene: TRBJ1-1; abundance: NA; v_gene: TRBV28; d_gene: TRBD1; CDR3aa: CASGTGDHTEAFF; CDR3nt: TGTGCCAGCGGGACAGGGGACCACACTGAAGCTTTCTTT
j_gene: TRBJ1-5; abundance: NA; v_gene: TRBV18; d_gene: NA; CDR3aa: CASSPLPGAQQPQHF; CDR3nt: TGTGCCAGCTCACCTCTCCCAGGGGCACAGCAGCCCCAGCATTTT
j_gene: TRBJ1-2; abundance: few; v_gene: TRBV2; d_gene: NA; CDR3aa: CASSAAGYGYTF; CDR3nt: TGTGCCAGCAGTGCGGCAGGCTATGGCTACACCTTC
j_gene: TRBJ1-5; abundance: NA; v_gene: TRBV7-2; d_gene: NA; CDR3aa: CASSLIGQSNQPQHF; CDR3nt: TGTGCCAGCAGCTTAATCGGACAGAGCAATCAGCCCCAGCATTTT
j_gene: TRBJ2-7; abundance: NA; v_gene: TRBV3-1/TRBV3-2; d_gene: TRBD2; CDR3aa: CASSQGPSGSYEQYF; CDR3nt: TGTGCCAGCAGCCAAGGTCCTAGCGGCTCCTACGAGCAGTACTTC
j_gene: TRBJ2-2; abundance: NA; v_gene: TRBV11-2; d_gene: TRBD2; CDR3aa: CASSYRSGTRGTGELFF; CDR3nt: TGTGCCAGCAGCTACCGAAGCGGGACCCGGGGCACCGGGGAGCTGTTTTTT
j_gene: TRBJ2-7; abundance: NA; v_gene: TRBV3-1/TRBV3-2; d_gene: NA; CDR3aa: CASSPFGYEQYF; CDR3nt: TGTGCCAGCAGCCCCTTTGGCTACGAGCAGTACTTC
j_gene: TRBJ2-1; abundance: NA; v_gene: TRBV7-9; d_gene: TRBD2; CDR3aa: CASSFSGRAGYNEQFF; CDR3nt: TGTGCCAGCAGCTTTAGCGGGAGGGCCGGTTACAATGAGCAGTTCTTC
j_gene: TRBJ2-7; abundance: NA; v_gene: TRBV7-2; d_gene: TRBD1; CDR3aa: CASSRTGSYEQYF; CDR3nt: TGTGCCAGCAGCCGGACAGGGAGCTACGAGCAGTACTTC
j_gene: TRBJ1-5; abundance: NA; v_gene: TRBV12-3/TRBV12-4; d_gene: TRBD1; CDR3aa: CASGAGGPQPQHF; CDR3nt: TGTGCCAGCGGTGCAGGGGGCCCTCAGCCCCAGCATTTT
j_gene: TRBJ2-1; abundance: NA; v_gene: TRBV30; d_gene: NA; CDR3aa: CAWSLAPNNEQFF; CDR3nt: TGTGCCTGGAGTCTAGCGCCAAACAATGAGCAGTTCTTC
j_gene: TRBJ1-2; abundance: NA; v_gene: TRBV25-1; d_gene: NA; CDR3aa: CASSELVTGYGYTF; CDR3nt: TGTGCCAGCAGTGAATTGGTAACGGGTTATGGCTACACCTTC
j_gene: TRBJ1-1; abundance: NA; v_gene: TRBV10-3; d_gene: NA; CDR3aa: CAISEMGSTNTEAFF; CDR3nt: TGTGCCATCAGTGAGATGGGGTCGACGAACACTGAAGCTTTCTTT
j_gene: TRBJ2-3; abundance: NA; v_gene: TRBV5-1; d_gene: NA; CDR3aa: CASRGGTSTDTQYF; CDR3nt: TGCGCCAGCAGAGGCGGGACGAGCACAGATACGCAGTATTTT
j_gene: TRBJ2-1; abundance: NA; v_gene: TRBV7-2; d_gene: NA; CDR3aa: CASSLTALGSYNEQFF; CDR3nt: TGTGCCAGCAGCTTAACGGCTCTGGGGTCCTACAATGAGCAGTTCTTC
j_gene: TRBJ1-3; abundance: NA; v_gene: TRBV30; d_gene: NA; CDR3aa: CAWSVHGVGNTIYF; CDR3nt: TGTGCCTGGAGTGTTCATGGAGTTGGAAACACCATATATTTT
j_gene: TRBJ1-5; abundance: NA; v_gene: TRBV7-8; d_gene: NA; CDR3aa: CASSFQGGNQPQHF; CDR3nt: TGTGCCAGCAGCTTTCAAGGGGGCAATCAGCCCCAGCATTTT
j_gene: TRBJ1-6; abundance: once; v_gene: TRBV4-2; d_gene: TRBD1; CDR3aa: CASSQVLTGGNSPLHF; CDR3nt: TGTGCCAGCAGCCAAGTCCTTACAGGGGGGAATTCACCCCTCCACTTT
j_gene: TRBJ1-5; abundance: once; v_gene: TRBV7-8; d_gene: NA; CDR3aa: CASSPSGGVNQPQHF; CDR3nt: TGTGCCAGCAGCCCCTCGGGGGGGGTCAATCAGCCCCAGCATTTT
j_gene: TRBJ2-1; abundance: NA; v_gene: TRBV7-9; d_gene: TRBD1; CDR3aa: CASSLTGTGVNEQFF; CDR3nt: TGTGCCAGCAGCTTAACCGGGACAGGGGTAAATGAGCAGTTCTTC
j_gene: TRBJ1-5; abundance: NA; v_gene: TRBV28; d_gene: NA; CDR3aa: CASSPPRQQPQHF; CDR3nt: TGTGCCAGCAGCCCACCCCGACAACAGCCCCAGCATTTT
j_gene: TRBJ2-3; abundance: NA; v_gene: TRBV15; d_gene: NA; CDR3aa: CATHSGGTGSYTQYF; CDR3nt: TGTGCCACCCACTCTGGGGGGACCGGTTCTTATACGCAGTATTTT
j_gene: TRBJ1-2; abundance: NA; v_gene: TRBV30; d_gene: TRBD1; CDR3aa: CAWTRGPNYGYTF; CDR3nt: TGTGCCTGGACCAGGGGGCCTAACTATGGCTACACCTTC
j_gene: TRBJ1-1; abundance: NA; v_gene: TRBV6-5; d_gene: NA; CDR3aa: CASSYSGQEPTKAFF; CDR3nt: TGTGCCAGCAGTTACTCGGGGCAGGAACCGACTAAAGCTTTCTTT
j_gene: TRBJ2-1; abundance: NA; v_gene: TRBV18; d_gene: NA; CDR3aa: CASSPPPGAGEFSSYNEQFF; CDR3nt: TGTGCCAGCTCACCCCCGCCGGGGGCGGGGGAGTTCAGCTCCTACAATGAGCAGTTCTTC
j_gene: TRBJ2-7; abundance: NA; v_gene: TRBV6-5; d_gene: TRBD2; CDR3aa: CASTQTSGSIYEQYF; CDR3nt: TGTGCCAGCACTCAGACTAGCGGGAGTATCTACGAGCAGTACTTC
j_gene: TRBJ1-2; abundance: NA; v_gene: TRBV4-1; d_gene: NA; CDR3aa: CASSQADRTYYGYTF; CDR3nt: TGCGCCAGCAGCCAGGCCGATCGGACTTACTATGGCTACACCTTC
j_gene: TRBJ1-1; abundance: NA; v_gene: TRBV18; d_gene: NA; CDR3aa: CASSQLTKASPSTEAFF; CDR3nt: TGTGCCAGCTCACAGCTCACCAAGGCGTCCCCTAGCACTGAAGCTTTCTTT
j_gene: TRBJ2-5; abundance: once; v_gene: TRBV28; d_gene: TRBD2; CDR3aa: CASRPFPRFSGIETQYF; CDR3nt: TGTGCCAGCAGACCCTTTCCGCGCTTTAGCGGGATTGAGACCCAGTACTTC
j_gene: TRBJ2-1; abundance: NA; v_gene: TRBV4-1; d_gene: TRBD1; CDR3aa: CASSPGQGAYNEQFF; CDR3nt: TGCGCCAGCAGCCCAGGACAGGGGGCGTACAATGAGCAGTTCTTC
j_gene: TRBJ1-3; abundance: NA; v_gene: TRBV10-3; d_gene: NA; CDR3aa: CAISRVGGNTIYF; CDR3nt: TGTGCCATCAGCCGGGTTGGTGGAAACACCATATATTTT
j_gene: TRBJ2-7; abundance: NA; v_gene: TRBV6-4; d_gene: NA; CDR3aa: CASTRTGCTYEQYF; CDR3nt: TGTGCCAGCACAAGAACAGGATGTACCTACGAGCAGTACTTC
j_gene: TRBJ2-7; abundance: NA; v_gene: TRBV21-1; d_gene: NA; CDR3aa: CASSKVLAGCYEQYF; CDR3nt: TGTGCCAGCAGCAAAGTACTAGCGGGATGTTACGAGCAGTACTTC
j_gene: TRBJ2-6; abundance: NA; v_gene: TRBV30; d_gene: NA; CDR3aa: CAWTFGTLSSGANVLTF; CDR3nt: TGTGCCTGGACCTTCGGGACCTTAAGCTCTGGGGCCAACGTCCTGACTTTC
j_gene: TRBJ1-2; abundance: NA; v_gene: TRBV7-8; d_gene: NA; CDR3aa: CASSLGGGYGYTF; CDR3nt: TGTGCCAGCAGCTTAGGGGGGGGCTATGGCTACACCTTC
j_gene: TRBJ1-4; abundance: NA; v_gene: TRBV19; d_gene: NA; CDR3aa: CASSTRGTNEKLFF; CDR3nt: TGTGCCAGTAGTACTCGGGGAACGAATGAAAAACTGTTTTTT
j_gene: TRBJ1-1; abundance: NA; v_gene: TRBV10-3; d_gene: NA; CDR3aa: CANSGTPFPAEAFF; CDR3nt: TGTGCCAACTCCGGGACACCGTTTCCCGCTGAAGCTTTCTTT
j_gene: TRBJ2-2; abundance: NA; v_gene: TRBV19; d_gene: TRBD2; CDR3aa: CASAREDTGELFF; CDR3nt: TGTGCCAGTGCGCGGGAGGACACCGGGGAGCTGTTTTTT
j_gene: TRBJ1-1; abundance: once; v_gene: TRBV3-1/TRBV3-2; d_gene: TRBD1; CDR3aa: CASSLTGGDTEAFF; CDR3nt: TGTGCCAGCAGCCTCACAGGGGGCGACACTGAAGCTTTCTTT
j_gene: TRBJ2-1; abundance: NA; v_gene: TRBV5-1; d_gene: TRBD1; CDR3aa: CASSLPGGAYNEQFF; CDR3nt: TGCGCCAGCAGCTTGCCAGGGGGCGCCTACAATGAGCAGTTCTTC
j_gene: TRBJ1-2; abundance: NA; v_gene: TRBV6-5; d_gene: NA; CDR3aa: CASSYSGGGYGYTF; CDR3nt: TGTGCCAGCAGTTACTCCGGGGGCGGCTATGGCTACACCTTC
j_gene: TRBJ2-4; abundance: NA; v_gene: TRBV28; d_gene: TRBD2; CDR3aa: CASSWGLAGGLAKNIQYF; CDR3nt: TGTGCCAGCAGTTGGGGACTAGCGGGAGGGCTAGCCAAAAACATTCAGTACTTC
j_gene: TRBJ2-5; abundance: NA; v_gene: TRBV28; d_gene: TRBD2; CDR3aa: CASSFRREAQETQYF; CDR3nt: TGTGCCAGCAGTTTTCGGCGGGAGGCCCAAGAGACCCAGTACTTC
j_gene: TRBJ2-2; abundance: NA; v_gene: TRBV11-2; d_gene: NA; CDR3aa: CASSFMIAGELFF; CDR3nt: TGTGCCAGCAGCTTCATGATCGCCGGGGAGCTGTTTTTT
j_gene: TRBJ2-7; abundance: NA; v_gene: TRBV7-8; d_gene: TRBD2; CDR3aa: CASLIGLGAYEQYF; CDR3nt: TGTGCCAGCCTCATTGGACTAGGAGCCTACGAGCAGTACTTC
j_gene: TRBJ1-5; abundance: NA; v_gene: TRBV2; d_gene: TRBD1; CDR3aa: CASVRGLSNQPQHF; CDR3nt: TGTGCCAGCGTCAGGGGGCTGAGCAATCAGCCCCAGCATTTT